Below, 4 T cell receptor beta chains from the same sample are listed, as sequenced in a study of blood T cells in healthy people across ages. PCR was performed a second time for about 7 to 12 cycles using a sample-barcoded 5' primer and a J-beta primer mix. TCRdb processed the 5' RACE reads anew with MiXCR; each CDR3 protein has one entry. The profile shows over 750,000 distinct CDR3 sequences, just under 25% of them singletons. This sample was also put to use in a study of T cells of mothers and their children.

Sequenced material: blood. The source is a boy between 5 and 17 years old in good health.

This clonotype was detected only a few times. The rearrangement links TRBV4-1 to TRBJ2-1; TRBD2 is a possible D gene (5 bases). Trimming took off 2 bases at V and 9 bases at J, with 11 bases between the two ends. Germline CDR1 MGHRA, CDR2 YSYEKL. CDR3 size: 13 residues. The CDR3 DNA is TGCGCCAGCAGCCAAAGGGAGTGGGGTGAGCAGTTCTTC. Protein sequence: CASSQREWGEQFF.

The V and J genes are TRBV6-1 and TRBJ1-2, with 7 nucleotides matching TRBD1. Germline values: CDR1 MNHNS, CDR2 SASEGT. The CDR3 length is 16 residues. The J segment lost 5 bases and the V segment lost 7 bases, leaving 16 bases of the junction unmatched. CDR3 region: CASNDPTGRGWYGYTF. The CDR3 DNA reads TGTGCCAGCAACGACCCGACAGGGCGAGGGTGGTATGGCTACACCTTC.

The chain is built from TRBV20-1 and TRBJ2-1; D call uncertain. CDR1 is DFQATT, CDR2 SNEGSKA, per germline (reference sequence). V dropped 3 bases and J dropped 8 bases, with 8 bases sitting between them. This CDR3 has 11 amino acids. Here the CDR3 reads CSASSPHEQFF. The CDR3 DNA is TGCAGTGCTAGTAGTCCCCATGAGCAGTTCTTC.

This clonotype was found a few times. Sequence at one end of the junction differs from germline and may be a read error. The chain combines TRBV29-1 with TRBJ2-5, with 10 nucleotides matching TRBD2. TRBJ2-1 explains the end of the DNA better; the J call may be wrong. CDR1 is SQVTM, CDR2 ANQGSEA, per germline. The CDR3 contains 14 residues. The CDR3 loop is CSSFSGRNYSEQFF. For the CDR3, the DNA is TGCAGCTCATTTAGCGGGAGGAACTACAGTGAGCAGTTCTTC.